The 19 T cell receptor beta chains below come from one sample, sequenced in a study of regulatory T cells in long-lasting Graves disease. Researchers made TCR beta libraries by using iRepertoire HTBI primers and running Arm-PCR on CDR3 regions. TCRdb reprocessed the multiplex PCR reads via MiXCR and lists one record per CDR3 protein. The table lists about 420,000 distinct CDR3 sequences, 20% to 30% of them singletons. Time point indicated: persistent/refractory GD, antithyroid drugs over 5 years with positive TRAb. Preparation of the TCR library used RNA extracted from PBMCs. The source material was peripheral blood mononuclear cells (PBMCs), sampled when the disease was refractory, from a patient treated with antithyroid drugs. Source of these receptors: a female donor with Graves disease.

V is TRBV27 and J is TRBJ2-2; 12 bases align to TRBD1. V lost 1 base, J lost 6 bases, and 6 bases stayed unmatched. Looked up from germline, CDR1 is MNHEY and CDR2 is SMNVEV (reference sequence). This CDR3 region has 17 residues. The CDR3 region is CASSLFMRDRGPGELFF. The CDR3 DNA follows: TGTGCCAGCAGTTTATTTATGAGGGACAGGGGGCCCGGGGAGCTGTTTTTT.

About this clonotype itself: A much bigger clone sits one base away, suggesting this may be a read error. The chain combines TRBV2 with TRBJ2-2; 14 bases are shared with TRBD2. CDR1 and CDR2 from the germline V gene are SNHLY and FYNNEI. This CDR3 comprises 20 residues. The CDR3 is CASGEWTSGRSTTYTGELFF. The CDR3 nucleotides read TGTGCCAGCGGTGAATGGACTAGCGGGAGGTCTACCACTTACACCGGGGAGCTGTTTTTT.

The chain is built from TRBV29-1 and TRBJ1-2, with D possibly TRBD1 on 5 matching bases. V dropped 3 bases and J dropped 2 bases, with 13 bases sitting between them. This CDR3 region has 14 residues. The germline V gene encodes CDR1 SQVTM and CDR2 ANQGSEA. The CDR3 nucleotides are TGCAGCGTTGAGGCACACAGGTCAAACTATGGCTACACCTTC. As protein: CSVEAHRSNYGYTF.

This clonotype was seen at least ten times. V gene TRBV2 combines with J gene TRBJ1-1; D uncertain. CDR1 SNHLY and CDR2 FYNNEI come from the germline V gene. The V and J ends lost 2 bases and 2 bases respectively, with 15 bases between them. This CDR3 contains 16 residues. CDR3 nucleotides: TGTGCCAGCAGTGAATCCCGGAGACGAAGAAACACTGAAGCTTTCTTT. Translating gives CASSESRRRRNTEAFF.

This clonotype was recorded at least ten times. The chain carries TRBV7-2 and TRBJ2-7, with D perhaps assigned TRBD1 or TRBD2 (7 bases each). Germline CDR1 is SGHTA and CDR2 is FQGNSA. V was shortened by 6 bases and J by 2 bases, with 17 bases between the two germline ends. The CDR3 is 15 amino acids. In DNA, the CDR3 is TGTGCCAGCAGTCCATCAGGGGGAGGGACCTACGAGCAGTACTTC. Translating it yields CASSPSGGGTYEQYF.

At least ten counts were recorded for this clonotype. The chain has TRBV12-3 or TRBV12-4 and TRBJ1-4; D call uncertain. This CDR3 has 13 amino acids. Trimming stripped 0 bases from V and 12 bases from J, with 11 bases between. The CDR3 bases are TGTGCCAGCAGTTTAGCACTTGGCGCCCAACTGTTTTTT. The encoded protein is CASSLALGAQLFF.

In regard to this clonotype: This may come from a read error, since a much larger clone is one base off. The chain employs TRBV5-1 and TRBJ1-1, with D hard to call. The CDR3 has 14 residues. Per germline, CDR1 SGHRS and CDR2 YFSETQ. CDR3 nucleotides: TGCGCCAGCAAGGAGGGTCAGCCGAACACTGATGCTTTCTTT. Amino acid sequence: CASKEGQPNTDAFF.

The table lists this clonotype with many counts. This chain uses TRBV12-3 or TRBV12-4 with TRBJ2-5; 7 nucleotides line up with TRBD2. Trimming cost V 7 bases and J 5 bases; bases outside gene matches: 16. CDR3 length: 16 residues. Here the CDR3 DNA reads TGTGCCAGCACCCTCTTGCTGGCGGGAGTTGGGGAGACCCAGTACTTC. This encodes CASTLLLAGVGETQYF.

The sample holds many counts of this clonotype. The rearrangement uses TRBV2 and TRBJ2-4; possible D gene TRBD2, 5 bases. Trimming shortened V by 7 bases and J by 1 base, and 20 bases separated the two germline ends. The CDR3 is made up of 17 amino acids. Germline values: CDR1 SNHLY, CDR2 FYNNEI. The CDR3 loop is CASNESPFRDAKNIQYF. The CDR3 DNA sequence: TGTGCCAGCAACGAAAGCCCTTTCCGGGATGCCAAAAACATTCAGTACTTC.

This clonotype has at least ten counts. The chain couples TRBV20-1 to TRBJ1-6; 11 positions match TRBD1. Germline loops: CDR1 DFQATT, CDR2 SNEGSKA (reference sequence). The CDR3 consists of 17 residues. The trim removed 0 bases at V and 6 bases at J, leaving 7 bases unmatched. This chain's CDR3 is CSARDKGGQGANSPLHF. As DNA, the CDR3 is TGCAGTGCTAGAGATAAAGGCGGACAGGGGGCTAATTCACCCCTCCACTTT.

This clonotype was detected ten times or more. The chain has TRBV6-5 and TRBJ1-1, with D unclear. The V gene lost 0 bases and the J gene lost 4 bases, with 9 bases spanning the gap. The germline V gene has CDR1 MNHEY and CDR2 SVGAGI. This CDR3 has 14 residues. The CDR3 here is CASSYSGLSTEAFF. CDR3 DNA sequence: TGTGCCAGCAGTTACTCAGGACTGAGCACTGAAGCTTTCTTT.

This clonotype was picked up a small number of times. V usage is TRBV13 and J usage is TRBJ1-1; 9 positions agree with TRBD1. Germline V gene lookup returns CDR1 PRHDT and CDR2 FYEKMQ (reference sequence). V lost 0 bases to trimming and J lost 5 bases; unmatched junction nucleotides: 7. CDR3 size: 16 residues. In DNA form, the CDR3 reads TGTGCCAGCAGCTTAGGGTCCGGGACAGGGAGGACTGAAGCTTTCTTT. Protein product: CASSLGSGTGRTEAFF.

This clonotype has more than one count but fewer than ten. The CDR3 DNA reads as TGTGCCAGCCGGCGGGAGGGCCAGAGCACCGGGGAGCTGTTTTTT. It encodes CASRREGQSTGELFF. V usage is TRBV7-8 and J usage is TRBJ2-2, with 9 bases aligning to TRBD2. J lost 4 bases, V lost 8 bases, and 8 bases had no gene match. CDR1 and CDR2 (germline): SGHVS, FQNEAQ. The CDR3 sequence is 15 residues long.

This clonotype was picked up many times. V and J are TRBV7-8 and TRBJ1-2; 7 bases fit TRBD1. Germline CDR1 reads SGHVS; CDR2 reads FQNEAQ. The CDR3 totals 14 residues. The V and J ends lost 1 base and 2 bases, in that order; junction bases with no gene match: 1. CDR3 nucleotide sequence: TGTGCCAGCAGCTTAGGGGACAGAAACTATGGCTACACCTTC. Its translation: CASSLGDRNYGYTF.

This clonotype was picked up a small number of times. The genes are TRBV9 and TRBJ2-1, with D uncertain. The CDR3 is made up of 11 amino acids. The germline V gene has CDR1 SGDLS and CDR2 YYNGEE. The V end was cut by 4 bases, the J end by 8 bases, with 7 bases between. The CDR3 region has the DNA TGTGCCAGCAGCTCGGGTCATGAGCAGTTCTTC. Translated, it gives CASSSGHEQFF.

This clonotype has a count of ten or more. The chain carries TRBV6-1 and TRBJ2-6; no reliable D call. Trimming took off 3 bases at V and 4 bases at J, with 7 bases between the two ends. Germline assignment: CDR1 MNHNS and CDR2 SASEGT. CDR3 length: 14 amino acids. CDR3 protein: CASSEGSGANVLTF. CDR3 DNA: TGTGCCAGCAGTGAGGGTTCCGGGGCCAACGTCCTGACTTTC.

This clonotype was observed a few times. The gene calls are TRBV19 and TRBJ1-2; no clear D gene. The CDR3 has 14 amino acids. Deletions cut 8 bases from V and 1 base from J, with 14 bases between. CDR1 LNHDA and CDR2 SQIVND come from the germline V gene (reference sequence). This chain's CDR3 is CASARQFGNYGYTF. CDR3 DNA sequence: TGTGCCAGTGCTAGGCAGTTCGGTAACTATGGCTACACCTTC.

CDR3 amino acids: CASSQEGLNEKLFF. Here the CDR3 DNA reads TGTGCCAGCAGCCAAGAGGGACTTAATGAAAAACTGTTTTTT. V gene TRBV4-2 combines with J gene TRBJ1-4; tentative D call: TRBD1 (5 bases). The germline V gene has CDR1 LGHNA and CDR2 YNFKEQ. V gave up 0 bases and J gave up 4 bases, with 6 bases separating them. The length of the CDR3 is 14 residues.

This clonotype was observed a handful of times. The chain links TRBV5-1 to TRBJ1-1; 7 nucleotides agree with TRBD1. V gave up 5 bases and J gave up 1 base; unmatched junction bases: 8. Germline lookup yields CDR1 SGHRS and CDR2 YFSETQ. CDR3 length: 15 residues. For the CDR3, the DNA is TGCGCCAGCAGTTCCCGGACAGGACCGAACACTGAAGCTTTCTTT. The encoded protein is CASSSRTGPNTEAFF.